Below are 28 T cell receptor beta chains sequenced from a single sample in a study of blood T cell repertoires in COVID-19. Only in-frame clones appear in the TCRdb table, and some are missing; sequencing was by immunoSEQ multiplex PCR. The table has 250,000 to 300,000 clones, 85% to 90% seen once; the top ten hold just under 6.5%. Sequenced sample: peripheral blood. These receptors came from a woman between 45 and 65 years old with COVID-19, enrolled during active disease.

The rearrangement links TRBV11-2 to TRBJ2-7, with unresolved D. CDR1 and CDR2 from the germline V gene are SGHAT and FQNNGV. CDR3 length: 13 residues. Trimming left V 5 bases short and J 7 bases short, with 15 bases between. The DNA for the CDR3 is TGTGCCAGCAGCCCCTACCACCATCGAGAGCAGTACTTC. This sequence encodes CASSPYHHREQYF.

The chain combines TRBV24-1 with TRBJ2-3, with D maybe TRBD1 (6 bases). The CDR3 consists of 15 residues. V lost 3 bases to trimming and J lost 2 bases, with 11 bases between them. Germline V gene lookup returns CDR1 KGHDR and CDR2 SFDVKD. The CDR3 region has the DNA TGTGCCACCAGTGATAACAGGGTTTTCACAGATACGCAGTATTTT. This encodes CATSDNRVFTDTQYF.

The V and J genes are TRBV19 and TRBJ2-3, with 7 bases matching TRBD2. CDR1 and CDR2 from the germline V gene are LNHDA and SQIVND (reference sequence). CDR3 length: 13 amino acids. V gave up 10 bases and J gave up 1 base; unmatched junction bases: 5. CDR3 protein: CATGRAGTDTQYF. The CDR3 region has the DNA TGTGCCACTGGGAGGGCGGGCACAGATACGCAGTATTTT.

The CDR3 DNA is TGTGCCAGCAGTGAAGGCGGACTCTATGGCTACACCTTC. This sequence encodes CASSEGGLYGYTF. This chain joins TRBV6-1 and TRBJ1-2; D is unclear. The V and J ends lost 1 base and 4 bases respectively, with 7 bases between them. This CDR3 has 13 residues. Germline V gives CDR1 MNHNS, CDR2 SASEGT.

This chain uses TRBV3-1 (or the pseudogene TRBV3-2) with TRBJ2-5; 7 bases map to TRBD1. The V gene end was trimmed by 1 base and the J gene end by 4 bases; junction bases not matched to a gene: 3. The CDR3 is 14 amino acids. Per the germline V gene, CDR1 is LGHDT and CDR2 is YNNKEL (reference sequence). For the CDR3, the DNA is TGTGCCAGCAGCCAAGTTAGGGGGCGAGAGACCCAGTACTTC. This sequence encodes CASSQVRGRETQYF.

The chain uses TRBV6-4 and TRBJ2-2; no clear D. CDR3 size: 13 residues. Germline V gene data show CDR1 as MRHNA and CDR2 as SNTAGT. Between the trimmed V and J ends, which lost 3 bases and 5 bases, there was a span of 7 bases. The CDR3 DNA reads TGTGCCAGCAGTGATTGGGCTACCGGGGAGCTGTTTTTT. The encoded protein is CASSDWATGELFF.

The chain recombines TRBV20-1 with TRBJ2-3; 9 bases agree with TRBD2. The germline gives CDR1 DFQATT, CDR2 SNEGSKA (reference sequence). This CDR3 comprises 15 residues. Trimming removed 3 bases from V and 1 base from J; junction bases left unmatched: 5. The CDR3 region has the DNA TGCAGTGCTAGTCAAGCGGGAGGCCGCACAGATACGCAGTATTTT. Amino acids: CSASQAGGRTDTQYF.

This chain connects TRBV7-2 to TRBJ2-1; 8 bases fit TRBD2. J lost 4 bases, V lost 5 bases, and 13 bases had no gene match. CDR3 length equals 17 residues. CDR1 and CDR2 from the germline V gene are SGHTA and FQGNSA. Written as DNA, the CDR3 is TGTGCCAGCAGCCCGTCAGGAGGCGGGAGGCTTTACAATGAGCAGTTCTTC. Protein product: CASSPSGGGRLYNEQFF.

The V and J genes are TRBV9 and TRBJ2-2, with D possibly matching TRBD2 (7 bases). The length of the CDR3 is 16 residues. Germline V lookup: CDR1 SGDLS, CDR2 YYNGEE. V lost 6 bases, J lost 6 bases, and 21 bases lay in between. The CDR3 here is CASTPQGRESAGELFF. The CDR3 DNA sequence: TGTGCCAGCACCCCCCAGGGGCGGGAGTCTGCCGGGGAGCTGTTTTTT. Supplemented by reference TRBV9 and TRBJ2-2, the full variable domain reads DSGVTQTPKHLITATGQRVTLRCSPRSGDLSVYWYQQSLDQGLQFLIQYYNGEERAKGNILERFSAQQFPDLHSELNLSSLELGDSALYFCASTPQGRESAGELFFGEGSRLTVL.

The rearrangement uses TRBV7-9 and TRBJ2-3; D gene unclear. This CDR3 is 14 amino acids long. CDR1 and CDR2 from the germline V gene are SEHNR and FQNEAQ (reference sequence). The germline V and J ends were trimmed by 1 base and 2 bases, with 7 bases remaining between them. CDR3 in DNA: TGTGCCAGCAGCTTAGGTCCAGACACAGATACGCAGTATTTT. Its protein product is CASSLGPDTDTQYF.

The rearrangement links TRBV27 to TRBJ2-1; D might be TRBD2 (6 bases). Germline V lookup: CDR1 MNHEY, CDR2 SMNVEV (reference sequence). V lost 7 bases and J 3 bases, leaving 10 bases between the germline ends. CDR3 length: 13 amino acids. This CDR3 is CASKTSYYNEQFF. The CDR3 nucleotides are TGTGCCAGCAAAACTAGCTACTACAATGAGCAGTTCTTC.

The V and J genes are TRBV10-3 and TRBJ1-3; TRBD1 might be the D (5 bases). Germline V gene data show CDR1 as ENHRY and CDR2 as SYGVKD. This CDR3 comprises 12 residues. With 10 bases removed from V and 3 bases from J, the gap between germline ends came to 10 bases. DNA of the CDR3: TGTGCCACCGTGACAGATGGAAACACCATATATTTT. This translates into CATVTDGNTIYF.

This clone was observed once. This rearrangement joins TRBV29-1 to TRBJ1-3; maybe TRBD1 (5 bases). In germline, CDR1 is SQVTM, CDR2 ANQGSEA. Trimming took 0 bases from V and 2 from J, leaving 11 bases between them. The CDR3 has 15 residues. DNA for the CDR3: TGCAGCGTTGAAGATCCGGGAGGGGCTGGAAACACCATATATTTT. Amino acid sequence: CSVEDPGGAGNTIYF.

This sequence joins TRBV27 and TRBJ2-5; 8 bases agree with TRBD2. This CDR3 has 15 amino acids. The V segment lost 5 bases and the J segment 5 bases; nucleotides outside the gene matches: 10. The germline V gene has CDR1 MNHEY and CDR2 SMNVEV (reference sequence). The CDR3 DNA reads TGTGCCAGCAGTCAATCGGGGGGGGTTCCGGAGACCCAGTACTTC. Amino acids: CASSQSGGVPETQYF.

The genes are TRBV21-1 and TRBJ2-6; the table's D call, TRBD2, was not checked against the DNA. TRBV21-1 is assigned pseudogene status. The CDR3 is 20 residues long. CDR3 nucleotides: TGTGCCAGCAGCAAAAGAGGGACTAGCGGGAGGGCCTCTGGGGCCAACGTCCTGACTTTC. Translating gives CASSKRGTSGRASGANVLTF.

CDR3 amino acids: CASSPGAGGTDTQYF. CDR3 DNA: TGTGCCAGCAGCCCCGGGGCAGGGGGCACAGATACGCAGTATTTT. The chain joins TRBV7-9 to TRBJ2-3; maybe TRBD1 (6 bases). The V gene's germline CDR1 is SEHNR and CDR2 FQNEAQ (reference sequence). V was pared by 5 bases and J by 1 base, with 13 bases between. CDR3 length equals 15 residues.

This chain links TRBV7-6 with TRBJ2-7; 8 nucleotides align to TRBD2. Germline-derived CDR1 and CDR2 are SGHVS and FNYEAQ. J lost 3 bases, V lost 5 bases, and 6 bases had no gene match. The CDR3 is 14 residues long. The CDR3 sequence is CASSARSGSYEQYF. The CDR3 bases are TGTGCCAGCAGCGCCAGGAGCGGGAGCTACGAGCAGTACTTC.

This clone was observed once. V and J are TRBV7-9 and TRBJ2-5; no clear D. CDR1 SEHNR and CDR2 FQNEAQ come from the germline V gene (reference sequence). Trimming pared 1 base from V and 4 bases from J, leaving 7 bases between. The CDR3 spans 13 residues. Here the CDR3 reads CASSLGRSETQYF. CDR3 DNA sequence: TGTGCCAGCAGCTTAGGCAGGTCAGAGACCCAGTACTTC. Combining the CDR3 with reference TRBV7-9 and TRBJ2-5 gives the whole variable domain DTGVSQNPRHKITKRGQNVTFRCDPISEHNRLYWYRQTLGQGPEFLTYFQNEAQLEKSRLLSDRFSAERPKGSFSTLEIQRTEQGDSAMYLCASSLGRSETQYFGPGTRLLVL.

This clone showed up just a few times. The chain carries TRBV6-4 and TRBJ1-5; D is ambiguous. The CDR3 totals 14 residues. The germline V gene encodes CDR1 MRHNA and CDR2 SNTAGT. V lost 5 bases and J lost 1, with 9 bases in between. The CDR3 spells CASSTEASNQPQHF. CDR3 sequence (DNA): TGTGCCAGCAGTACCGAGGCCAGCAATCAGCCCCAGCATTTT.

The chain couples TRBV3-1 (or the pseudogene TRBV3-2) to TRBJ2-7, with D perhaps TRBD2 (6 bases). This CDR3 is built from 12 residues. Trimming removed 8 bases from V and 0 bases from J, with 8 bases in between. Germline V gene sequence: CDR1 LGHDT, CDR2 YNNKEL (reference sequence). The CDR3 DNA follows: TGTGCCAGCGGGGGGAGCTCCTACGAGCAGTACTTC. It yields the protein CASGGSSYEQYF.

The chain has TRBV7-9 and TRBJ2-1; D is possibly TRBD1 (6 bases). Trimming shortened V by 4 bases and J by 9 bases, and 13 bases separated the two germline ends. The CDR3 consists of 13 residues. Germline CDR1 and CDR2: SEHNR and FQNEAQ (reference sequence). The CDR3 DNA reads TGTGCCAGCAGCTCCCCAGGGGTTAGTGAGCAGTTCTTC. It translates to CASSSPGVSEQFF.

J is TRBJ2-2 and V is TRBV9; tentatively, D is TRBD2 (5 bases). The CDR3 length is 15 residues. Germline assignment: CDR1 SGDLS and CDR2 YYNGEE. V was pared by 0 bases and J by 5 bases, with 11 bases between. The DNA of the CDR3 is TGTGCCAGCAGCGTAGTAACTAGTGGGACCGGGGAGCTGTTTTTT. Protein: CASSVVTSGTGELFF.

This clone was detected only once. V usage is TRBV27 and J usage is TRBJ1-2; perhaps TRBD1 as D (5 bases). V lost 3 bases and J lost 4, with 9 bases in between. The CDR3 consists of 13 residues. Germline CDR1 is MNHEY and CDR2 is SMNVEV (reference sequence). CDR3 in amino acids: CASSLEGTYGYTF. For the CDR3, the DNA is TGTGCCAGCAGTTTGGAGGGGACCTATGGCTACACCTTC.

The chain recombines TRBV5-4 with TRBJ2-5; D unresolved. The germline V gene has CDR1 SGHNT and CDR2 YYREEE (reference sequence). Trimming shortened V by 2 bases and J by 2 bases, and 7 bases separated the two germline ends. The length of the CDR3 is 13 residues. The CDR3 is CASSLSIQETQYF. The DNA of the CDR3 is TGTGCCAGCAGCTTATCTATACAAGAGACCCAGTACTTC.

This chain uses TRBV6-5 with TRBJ2-1; TRBD2 agrees at 10 bases. Germline V CDR1 and CDR2: MNHEY, SVGAGI. V lost 10 bases to trimming and J lost 4 bases; unmatched junction nucleotides: 1. CDR3 size: 12 residues. The CDR3 DNA reads TGTGCCACTAGCGGGAGATACAATGAGCAGTTCTTC. It codes for CATSGRYNEQFF.

The V and J genes are TRBV3-1 (or the pseudogene TRBV3-2) and TRBJ1-2; weak D call: TRBD1 (5 bases). This CDR3 has 14 residues. V lost 2 bases, J lost 8 bases, and 15 bases lay in between. Germline V CDR1 and CDR2: LGHDT, YNNKEL (reference sequence). The CDR3 nucleotides read TGTGCCAGCAGCCAACCCGGAAGGGGCGGCGGCTACACCTTC. This encodes CASSQPGRGGGYTF.

The chain recombines TRBV7-9 with TRBJ1-5; D is unresolved. Trimming left V 3 bases short and J 3 bases short, with 9 bases between. Per the germline V gene, CDR1 is SEHNR and CDR2 is FQNEAQ (reference sequence). This CDR3 contains 14 residues. The CDR3 DNA reads TGTGCCAGCAGCTTGGGAGACTTCAATCAGCCCCAGCATTTT. It specifies CASSLGDFNQPQHF.

The chain employs TRBV27 and TRBJ2-5, with 7 bases lining up with TRBD2. The CDR3 contains 15 residues. The germline CDR1 and CDR2 sequences are MNHEY and SMNVEV (reference sequence). Trimming removed 2 bases from V and 5 bases from J; junction bases left unmatched: 8. This CDR3 is CASSLQGRDYETQYF. DNA of the CDR3: TGTGCCAGCAGTTTACAGGGAAGGGACTATGAGACCCAGTACTTC.